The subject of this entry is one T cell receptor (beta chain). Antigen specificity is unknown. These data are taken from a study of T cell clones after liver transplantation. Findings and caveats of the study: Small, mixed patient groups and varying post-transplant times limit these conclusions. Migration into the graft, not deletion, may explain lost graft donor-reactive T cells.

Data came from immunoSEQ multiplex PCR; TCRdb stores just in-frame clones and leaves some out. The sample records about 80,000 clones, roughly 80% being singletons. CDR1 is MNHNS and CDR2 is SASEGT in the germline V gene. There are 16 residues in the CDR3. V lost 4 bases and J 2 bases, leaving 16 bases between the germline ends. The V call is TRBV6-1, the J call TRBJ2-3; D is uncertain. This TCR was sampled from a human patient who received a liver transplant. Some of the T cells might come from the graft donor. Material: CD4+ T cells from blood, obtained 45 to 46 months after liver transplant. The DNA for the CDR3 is TGTGCCAGCAGTGGCCCGGTTTTGACTCACACAGATACGCAGTATTTT. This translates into CASSGPVLTHTDTQYF.